This TCR beta chain was profiled in a study of metastatic and nonmetastatic thyroid tumors (TCRdb year 2020). At the level of the whole study: Repertoires were compared across peripheral blood and tumor or nodule tissue samples from malignant and benign thyroid patients. Study-wide conclusions, independent of this receptor: TCR beta diversity was reported as significantly higher in malignant tumors than in benign nodules, in both blood and tumor samples.

The CDR3 contains 16 residues, cysteine and phenylalanine counted. Only the CDR3 portion is preserved as DNA: 48 bases, with reading frame beginning at the first base. The germline V gene provides CDR1 SGHTA and CDR2 FQGNSA. V is pared back by 2 bases and J by 9 bases, with 22 bases lying between the germline termini. Note on this clone: What this receptor recognizes is not known. Qualities for individual bases were not recorded, and no much larger clone is one base off.

No patient had received any treatment before thyroid surgery. Using T-cell receptor beta sequencing, the researchers looked back retrospectively at clinical samples from patients, gathered between about 2011 and 2019. Libraries were constructed by PCR. These reads were obtained on an Illumina HiSeq 4000. High-throughput sequencing was used to profile the TCR beta-chain CDR3 region of each patient. The paper's processing steps were these. A classifier to discriminate distant-metastatic papillary thyroid cancer patients was built from CDR3 differences across clinicopathological groups. The Shannon index was used to measure repertoire diversity, and the Morisita-Horn index was used to measure how similar tumor and blood repertoires were. The raw public reads went through TCRdb reprocessing: fastp at Q25, MiXCR clone calling, in-frame beta chains kept. V and J calls and clone size were set by TCRdb, not the authors. The sample table records about 20,000 clones; less than 20% of these occur just once. The ten largest clonotypes hold 2.5% to 3% of the sample.

The origin of this receptor is a male donor with papillary thyroid cancer or a benign thyroid nodule (not recorded which). Some clones in this sample may be carry-over from other donors' samples. Here the chain combines TRBV7-2 and TRBJ2-5; confidence is insufficient to name the D gene. Sequencing was carried out using adjacent normal tissue. The CDR3 protein: CASSLLPSVRQVSQYF. The nucleotides are TGTGCCAGCAGCTTATTGCCTTCCGTGCGACAAGTGTCCCAGTACTTC.